This T cell receptor (beta chain) was observed in a study of T cell repertoires in cytomegalovirus infection. Study in general: Public TCR beta signatures indicated both CMV infection and matching HLA type. Regarding the study as a whole: Accumulated public TCR beta family frequency recognized individuals carrying CMV together with the relevant HLA. Predominance within the ex vivo response was attributable to HLA-C-restricted CMV-specific TCR beta clonotypes.

TCRdb reanalysed the reads using MiXCR and keeps one entry per CDR3 protein. This table has some 400,000 distinct CDR3 sequences, over 15% appearing once. This clonotype came up a few times. Antigen unknown. Looked up from germline, CDR1 is LNHDA and CDR2 is SQIVND (reference sequence). V was cut by 10 bases and J by 2 bases, with 15 bases left in between. This CDR3 region has 14 residues. This receptor was identified in a human donor in good health (CMV status not recorded). Some clones in this sample may be carry-over from other donors' samples. Source material: PBMCs. The rearrangement uses TRBV19 and TRBJ1-5; D remains ambiguous. DNA of the CDR3: TGTGCCACCCGAGAGGGATGGGGCAATCAGCCCCAGCATTTT. As protein: CATREGWGNQPQHF.